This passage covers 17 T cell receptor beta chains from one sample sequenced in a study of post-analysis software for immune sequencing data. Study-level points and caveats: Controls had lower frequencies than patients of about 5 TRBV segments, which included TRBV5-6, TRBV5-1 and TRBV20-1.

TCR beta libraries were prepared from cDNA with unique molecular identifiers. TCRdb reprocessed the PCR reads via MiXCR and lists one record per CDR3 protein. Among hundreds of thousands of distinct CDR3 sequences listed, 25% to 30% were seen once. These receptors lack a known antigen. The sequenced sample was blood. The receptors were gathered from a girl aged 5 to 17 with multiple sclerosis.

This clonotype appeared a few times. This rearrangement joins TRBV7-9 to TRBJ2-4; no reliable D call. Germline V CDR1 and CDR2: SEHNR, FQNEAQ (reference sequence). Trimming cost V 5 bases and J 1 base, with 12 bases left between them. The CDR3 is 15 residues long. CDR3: CASSPRQSAKNIQYF. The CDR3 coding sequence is TGTGCCAGCAGCCCACGACAATCCGCCAAAAACATTCAGTACTTC. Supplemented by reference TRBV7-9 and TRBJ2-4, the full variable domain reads DTGVSQNPRHKITKRGQNVTFRCDPISEHNRLYWYRQTLGQGPEFLTYFQNEAQLEKSRLLSDRFSAERPKGSFSTLEIQRTEQGDSAMYLCASSPRQSAKNIQYFGAGTRLSVL.

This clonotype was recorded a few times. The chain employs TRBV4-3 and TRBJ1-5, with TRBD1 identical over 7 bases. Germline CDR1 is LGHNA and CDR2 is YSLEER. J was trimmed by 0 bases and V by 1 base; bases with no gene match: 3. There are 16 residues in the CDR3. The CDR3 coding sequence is TGCGCCAGCAGCCAAGTGGCAGGGGGTAGCAATCAGCCCCAGCATTTT. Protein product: CASSQVAGGSNQPQHF.

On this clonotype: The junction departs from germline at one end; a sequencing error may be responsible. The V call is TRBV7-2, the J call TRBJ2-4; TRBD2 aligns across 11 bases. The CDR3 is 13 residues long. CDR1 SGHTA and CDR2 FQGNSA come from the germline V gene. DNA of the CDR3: TGTGCCAGCAGCTTAGGACTAGCGGGACTGCCGGGCTTC. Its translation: CASSLGLAGLPGF.

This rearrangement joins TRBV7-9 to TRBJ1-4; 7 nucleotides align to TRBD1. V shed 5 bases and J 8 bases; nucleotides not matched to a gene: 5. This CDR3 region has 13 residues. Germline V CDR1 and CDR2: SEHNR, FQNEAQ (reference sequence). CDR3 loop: CASSGRDSEKLFF. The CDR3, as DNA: TGTGCCAGCAGCGGAAGGGACAGCGAAAAACTGTTTTTT.

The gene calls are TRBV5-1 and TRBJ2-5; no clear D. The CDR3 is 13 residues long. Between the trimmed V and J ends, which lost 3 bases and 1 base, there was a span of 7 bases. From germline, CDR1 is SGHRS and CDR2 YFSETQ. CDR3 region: CASSWVSQETQYF. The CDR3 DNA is TGCGCCAGCAGCTGGGTCTCCCAAGAGACCCAGTACTTC. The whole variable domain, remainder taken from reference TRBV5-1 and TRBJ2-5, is KAGVTQTPRYLIKTRGQQVTLSCSPISGHRSVSWYQQTPGQGLQFLFEYFSETQRNKGNFPGRFSGRQFSNSRSEMNVSTLELGDSALYLCASSWVSQETQYFGPGTRLLVL.

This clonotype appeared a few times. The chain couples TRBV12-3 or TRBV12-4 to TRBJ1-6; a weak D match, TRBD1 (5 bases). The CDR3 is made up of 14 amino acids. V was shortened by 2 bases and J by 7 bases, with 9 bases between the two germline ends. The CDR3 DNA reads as TGTGCCAGCAGTTTACGGCAGGGAAATTCACCCCTCCACTTT. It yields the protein CASSLRQGNSPLHF.

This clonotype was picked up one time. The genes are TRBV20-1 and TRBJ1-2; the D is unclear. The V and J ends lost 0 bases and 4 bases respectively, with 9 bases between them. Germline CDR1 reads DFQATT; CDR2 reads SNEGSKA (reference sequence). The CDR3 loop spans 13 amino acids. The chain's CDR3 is CSARDRAGYGYTF. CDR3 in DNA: TGCAGTGCTAGAGATCGGGCGGGCTATGGCTACACCTTC.

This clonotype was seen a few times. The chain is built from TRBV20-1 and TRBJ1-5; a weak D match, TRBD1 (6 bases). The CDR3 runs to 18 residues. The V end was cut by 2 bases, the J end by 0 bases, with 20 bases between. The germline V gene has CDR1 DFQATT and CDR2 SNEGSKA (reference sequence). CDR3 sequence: CSARKIIGTLDSNQPQHF. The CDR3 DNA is TGCAGTGCTAGAAAGATCATTGGGACACTGGATAGCAATCAGCCCCAGCATTTT.

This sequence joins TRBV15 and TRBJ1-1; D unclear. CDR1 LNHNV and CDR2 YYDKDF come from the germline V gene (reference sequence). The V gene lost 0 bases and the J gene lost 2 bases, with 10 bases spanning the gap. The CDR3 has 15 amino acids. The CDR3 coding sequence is TGTGCCACCAGCAGAGATAGGGCAACTAACACTGAAGCTTTCTTT. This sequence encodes CATSRDRATNTEAFF.

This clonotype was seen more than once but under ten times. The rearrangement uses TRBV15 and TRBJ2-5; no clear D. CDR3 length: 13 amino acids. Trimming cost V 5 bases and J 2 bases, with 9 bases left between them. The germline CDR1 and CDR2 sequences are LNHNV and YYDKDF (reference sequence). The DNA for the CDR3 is TGTGCCACCAGCGGGGTCGGGCAAGAGACCCAGTACTTC. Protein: CATSGVGQETQYF. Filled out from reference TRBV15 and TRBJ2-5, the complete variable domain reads DAMVIQNPRYQVTQFGKPVTLSCSQTLNHNVMYWYQQKSSQAPKLLFHYYDKDFNNEADTPDNFQSRRPNTSFCFLDIRSPGLGDTAMYLCATSGVGQETQYFGPGTRLLVL.

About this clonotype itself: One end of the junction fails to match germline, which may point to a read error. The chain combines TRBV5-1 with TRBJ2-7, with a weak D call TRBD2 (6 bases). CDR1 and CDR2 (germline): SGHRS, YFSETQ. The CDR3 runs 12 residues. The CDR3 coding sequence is TGCGCCAGCAGCGGCGGGACCTGCGAGCGGTACTTC. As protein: CASSGGTCERYF. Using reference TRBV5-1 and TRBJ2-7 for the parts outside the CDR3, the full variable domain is KAGVTQTPRYLIKTRGQQVTLSCSPISGHRSVSWYQQTPGQGLQFLFEYFSETQRNKGNFPGRFSGRQFSNSRSEMNVSTLELGDSALYLCASSGGTCERYFGPGTRLTVT.

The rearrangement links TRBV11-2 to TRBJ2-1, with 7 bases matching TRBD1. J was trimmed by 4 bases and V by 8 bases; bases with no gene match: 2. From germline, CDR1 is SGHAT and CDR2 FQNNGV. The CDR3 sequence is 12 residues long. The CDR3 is CASQGVYNEQFF. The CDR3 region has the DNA TGTGCCAGCCAGGGGGTTTACAATGAGCAGTTCTTC.

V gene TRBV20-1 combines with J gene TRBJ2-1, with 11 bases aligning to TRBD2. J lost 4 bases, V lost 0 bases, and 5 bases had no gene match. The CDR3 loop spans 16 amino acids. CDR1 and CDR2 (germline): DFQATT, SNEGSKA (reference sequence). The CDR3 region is CSARDVGTSGYNEQFF. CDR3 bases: TGCAGTGCTAGAGATGTAGGGACTAGCGGTTACAATGAGCAGTTCTTC.

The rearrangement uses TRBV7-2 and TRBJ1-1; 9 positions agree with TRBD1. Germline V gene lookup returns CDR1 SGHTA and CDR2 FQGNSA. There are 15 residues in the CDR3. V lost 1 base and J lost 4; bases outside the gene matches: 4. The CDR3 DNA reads TGTGCCAGCAGCTTAGGGGGACAGGGAAGCACTGAAGCTTTCTTT. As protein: CASSLGGQGSTEAFF.

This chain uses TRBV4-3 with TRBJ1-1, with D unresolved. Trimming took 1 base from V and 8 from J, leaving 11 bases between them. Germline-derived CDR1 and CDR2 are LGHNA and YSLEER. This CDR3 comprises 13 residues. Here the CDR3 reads CASSQGGAEEAFF. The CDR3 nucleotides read TGCGCCAGCAGCCAAGGGGGAGCAGAGGAAGCTTTCTTT.

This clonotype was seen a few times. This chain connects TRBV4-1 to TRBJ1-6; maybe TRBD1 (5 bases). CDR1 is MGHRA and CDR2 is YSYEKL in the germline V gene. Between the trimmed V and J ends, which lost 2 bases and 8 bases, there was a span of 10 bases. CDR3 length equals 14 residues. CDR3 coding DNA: TGCGCCAGCAGCCAATATCAACAGGATTCACCCCTCCACTTT. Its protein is CASSQYQQDSPLHF.

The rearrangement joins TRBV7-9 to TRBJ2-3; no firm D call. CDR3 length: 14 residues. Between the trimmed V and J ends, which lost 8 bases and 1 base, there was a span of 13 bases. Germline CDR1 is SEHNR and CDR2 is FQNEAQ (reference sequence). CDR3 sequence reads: CASSRWVGTDTQYF. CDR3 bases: TGTGCCAGCTCCCGGTGGGTTGGCACAGATACGCAGTATTTT.